This entry concerns a single TCR beta chain. Its antigen is as yet unknown. The data belong to a study of T cell responses to AZD1222 COVID-19 vaccine. Findings of the study overall: Donors in the cohort were predominantly white British and more often female, and clonal diversity was possibly underestimated. Vaccination with two AZD1222 doses was followed by a rise in Spike-specific TCR breadth and depth.

TCRdb keeps only in-frame clones here, not all; method: immunoSEQ multiplex PCR. The table shows 150,000 or so clones, with roughly 92% occurring only once. The V and J ends lost 5 bases and 5 bases respectively, with 8 bases between them. Looked up from germline, CDR1 is SEHNR and CDR2 is FQNEAQ (reference sequence). The length of the CDR3 is 12 residues. This chain links TRBV7-9 with TRBJ2-3; unclear D gene. The TCR sequence derives from an adult in good health. The material was peripheral blood, obtained on day 0 of AZD1222 vaccination. The CDR3 DNA follows: TGTGCCAGCAGCCAAACTCAAGATACGCAGTATTTT. Protein product: CASSQTQDTQYF.